A selection of T cell receptor beta chains follows, all from one sample in a study of CD8+CD57+ T cells in acquired aplastic anemia. TCRdb re-derived calls from the reads in MiXCR, one entry per CDR3 protein. The table records around 290,000 distinct CDR3 sequences, 45% to 65% of them present only once. The sample comprised sorted CD4+, CD8+, or CD8+CD57+ T cells (not recorded which) from PBMCs. Source of these receptors: a human donor with aplastic anemia. CDR3s include the opening cysteine and the closing phenylalanine or tryptophan. The D gene is left open where the match is weak. Rows give clone size only sometimes, using once, few, many, or a class for an expanded clone.

V gene	J gene	clone size	D gene	CDR3 DNA	CDR3 protein
TRBV20-1	TRBJ1-2	many	.	TGCAGTGCTGAGGAGGGAAACTATGGCTACACCTTC	CSAEEGNYGYTF
TRBV10-3	TRBJ1-1	many	TRBD1	TGTGCCACCGCGGGACAGCAGAACACTGAAGCTTTCTTT	CATAGQQNTEAFF
TRBV3-1	TRBJ2-7	.	.	TGTGCCAGCAGCCAAGAACCGTCCGGGCGGGGCACGAGATCCTACGAGCAGTACTTC	CASSQEPSGRGTRSYEQYF
TRBV6-1	TRBJ2-2	.	TRBD1	TGTGCCAGCAGGCTGGACAGGGGCACCACCGGGGAGCTGTTTTTT	CASRLDRGTTGELFF
TRBV7-2	TRBJ2-5	.	.	TGTGCCAGCAGCTTCTCGGAGACCCAGTACTTC	CASSFSETQYF
TRBV18	TRBJ2-5	many	TRBD1	TGTGCCAGCTCACCATTTGAAGGGGGCGAAGAGACCCAGTACTTC	CASSPFEGGEETQYF
TRBV5-8	TRBJ2-5	many	.	TGTGCCAGCAGCTTGGCGCTTTCGGGGACCCAGTACTTC	CASSLALSGTQYF
TRBV7-2	TRBJ2-7	once	.	TGTGCCAGCAGCACCTCCTGGGACTTACGCTACGAGCAGTACTTC	CASSTSWDLRYEQYF
TRBV19	TRBJ1-2	.	.	TGTGCCAGTAGTATTCCTCGGGGTCACGATGGCTACACCTTC	CASSIPRGHDGYTF
TRBV12-3/TRBV12-4	TRBJ1-1	many	.	TGTGCCAGCAGTGTTCAACAGGCTTACGCAGCTTTCTTT	CASSVQQAYAAFF
TRBV29-1	TRBJ2-6	.	.	TGCAGCGTTGTCTCTGGGGCCAACGTCCTGACTTTC	CSVVSGANVLTF
TRBV2	TRBJ1-2	.	TRBD1	TGTGCCAGCAGTACCGAAGGGGGCATTAACTATGGCTACACCTTC	CASSTEGGINYGYTF
TRBV24-1	TRBJ2-1	few	TRBD2	TGTGCCACCAGATTGACTAGCGGTGAGCAGTTCTTC	CATRLTSGEQFF
TRBV9	TRBJ2-5	.	TRBD1	TGTGCCAGCAGCACCCGGACAGGGGGTCAAGAGACCCAGTACTTC	CASSTRTGGQETQYF
TRBV6-5	TRBJ1-1	.	TRBD1	TGTGCCAGCAGTTGGGGGACAGGGTATCGGTCTAAGTACACTGAAGCTTTCTTT	CASSWGTGYRSKYTEAFF
TRBV4-1	TRBJ2-3	many	.	TGCGCCAGCAGCCAAGGACCTCGCGTTTCAGGGGCAGATACGCAGTATTTT	CASSQGPRVSGADTQYF
TRBV12-3/TRBV12-4	TRBJ2-3	few	TRBD1	TGTGCCAGCAGTCCGCCAGTCGGGACAGGGGACACGCAGTATTTT	CASSPPVGTGDTQYF
TRBV6-6	TRBJ1-2	once	.	TGTGCCAGCAGTTACCAGCAGGGTGACTATGGCTACACCTTC	CASSYQQGDYGYTF
TRBV9	TRBJ2-1	.	.	TGTGCCAGCAGCGTAGAAGGGGAGTCGGGTGAGCAGTTCTTC	CASSVEGESGEQFF
TRBV5-1	TRBJ1-2	few	TRBD1	TGCGCCAGCAGCTACGGGACAGGCTATGGCTACACCTTC	CASSYGTGYGYTF
TRBV2	TRBJ1-2	many	.	TGTGCCAGCAGTCCCGGAGGCGCCTATGGCTACACCTTC	CASSPGGAYGYTF
TRBV19	TRBJ2-1	.	.	TGTGCCAGTAGTCTAGACTCGAGCTCCTACAATGAGCAGTTCTTC	CASSLDSSSYNEQFF
TRBV12-3/TRBV12-4	TRBJ2-7	once	.	TGTGCCAGCAGTTTATCCGGGGGCCAGGGGTACGAGCAGTACTTC	CASSLSGGQGYEQYF
TRBV7-8	TRBJ1-5	many	.	TGTGCCAGCAGCTTCTACAGGAACAATCAGCCCCAGCATTTT	CASSFYRNNQPQHF
TRBV7-8	TRBJ1-5	many	.	TGTGCCAGCAGCTTATCTCCCGATCAGCCCCAGCATTTT	CASSLSPDQPQHF
TRBV20-1	TRBJ1-1	.	.	TGCAGTGCGAGTGGGGCTCTGGGGGGCGCTGGGAACACTGAAGCTTCCTTT	CSASGALGGAGNTEASF
TRBV14	TRBJ1-1	.	.	TGTGCCAGCAGTCATGGACCCTCTGCTGAAGCTTTCTTT	CASSHGPSAEAFF
TRBV29-1	TRBJ1-2	.	TRBD1	TGCAGCGTCACAGGGGAAGACACCTTC	CSVTGEDTF
TRBV20-1	TRBJ2-6	once	.	TGCAGTGCTCGACCGCCGGGCTCTGGGGCCAACGTCCTGACTTTC	CSARPPGSGANVLTF
TRBV5-1	TRBJ1-1	.	.	TGCGCCAGCAGCCCGGAGGGCTTCCAGGGGGCTTTCTTT	CASSPEGFQGAFF
TRBV15	TRBJ2-2	.	TRBD1	TGTGCCACCAGCAGAGGTGGACAGGGATTGACCGGGGAGCTGTTTTTT	CATSRGGQGLTGELFF
TRBV6-6	TRBJ2-7	.	.	TGTGCCAGCAGTTACGATTCGGGTAGGGGCTCTGTCGAGCAGTACTTC	CASSYDSGRGSVEQYF
TRBV11-2	TRBJ2-1	many	TRBD2	TGTGCCAGCAGCCCCCCTAGCGGATACAATGAGCAGTTCTTC	CASSPPSGYNEQFF
TRBV15	TRBJ2-7	.	TRBD1	TGTGCCACCAGCAGAGACTCCCCCCCGACAGGGTTACTCGAGCAGTACTTC	CATSRDSPPTGLLEQYF
TRBV20-1	TRBJ1-5	.	TRBD1	TGCAGTGCTAGTCGGGTGTCAGGGGGTACTCAGCCCCAGCATTTT	CSASRVSGGTQPQHF
TRBV7-3	TRBJ2-1	.	TRBD2	TGTGCCAGCAGCTCATATAGCGGGGGGCACAATGAGCAGTTCTTC	CASSSYSGGHNEQFF
TRBV25-1	TRBJ2-1	few	TRBD2	TGTGCCAGCAGTACACTAGCGGGTAGCTCCTACAATGAGCAGTTCTTC	CASSTLAGSSYNEQFF
TRBV7-2	TRBJ2-7	.	TRBD1	TGTGCCAGCAGCTGGGACAGGACGGAGGGAGACTTC	CASSWDRTEGDF
TRBV20-1	TRBJ1-5	.	.	TGCAGTGCTACCAGGAAGGCCCAGCATTTT	CSATRKAQHF
TRBV10-3	TRBJ1-4	.	TRBD1	TGTGCCATCAGTGAGGGGACAGCTAGGCGTGAAAAACTGTTTTTT	CAISEGTARREKLFF
TRBV11-2	TRBJ2-3	.	.	TGTGCCAGCAGCTTAGATATACGTGATACGCAGTATTTT	CASSLDIRDTQYF
TRBV15	TRBJ2-7	.	.	TGTGCCACCAGCAGAGGGGGATTGGAGCAGTACTTC	CATSRGGLEQYF
TRBV6-1	TRBJ1-5	many	.	TGTGCCAGCAGTGAGTGGGGGGCGAGGATCCTTAATCAGCCCCAGCATTTT	CASSEWGARILNQPQHF
TRBV5-4	TRBJ2-4	many	.	TGTGCCAGCAGCCGACCAGAACTAGCCAAAAACATTCAGTACTTC	CASSRPELAKNIQYF
TRBV27	TRBJ2-5	many	TRBD1	TGTGCCAGCAGTTCTACGGCAGGGGGAAAAGAGACCCAGTACTTC	CASSSTAGGKETQYF
TRBV29-1	TRBJ1-4	many	.	TGCAGCGTCAACAGGGCAACCCCTGGTGAAAAACTGTTTTTT	CSVNRATPGEKLFF
TRBV29-1	TRBJ2-7	few	.	TGCAGCGTTCGGGGGCTAGACTACGAGCAGTACTTC	CSVRGLDYEQYF
TRBV19	TRBJ2-2	.	.	TGTGGGATTATCACGAACACCGGGGAGCTGTTTTTT	CGIITNTGELFF
TRBV24-1	TRBJ2-1	.	TRBD1	TGTGCCACCAGTGATGCCACAGGGGGTAGAAAGGATGAGCAGTTCTTC	CATSDATGGRKDEQFF
TRBV7-6	TRBJ2-7	.	TRBD2	TGTGCCAGCAGCTTAGGCGGGACTAGCGGGGCCTACGAGCAGTACTTC	CASSLGGTSGAYEQYF
TRBV7-2	TRBJ1-5	.	.	TGTGCCAGCAGCTTAGTTTCGGGATCAAATCAGCCCCAGCATTTT	CASSLVSGSNQPQHF
TRBV20-1	TRBJ2-7	.	TRBD2	TGCAGTGCTAGTTACCTAGCGGGAGGGCGTGAGCAGTACTTC	CSASYLAGGREQYF
TRBV7-9	TRBJ2-7	.	TRBD2	TGCGCCAGCAGCTCCGGACTAGCCCAATACGAGCAGTACTTC	CASSSGLAQYEQYF
TRBV5-4	TRBJ1-6	.	TRBD1	TGTGCCAGCAGCTTGGCAGGGGGTACGGACTCACCCCTCCACTTT	CASSLAGGTDSPLHF